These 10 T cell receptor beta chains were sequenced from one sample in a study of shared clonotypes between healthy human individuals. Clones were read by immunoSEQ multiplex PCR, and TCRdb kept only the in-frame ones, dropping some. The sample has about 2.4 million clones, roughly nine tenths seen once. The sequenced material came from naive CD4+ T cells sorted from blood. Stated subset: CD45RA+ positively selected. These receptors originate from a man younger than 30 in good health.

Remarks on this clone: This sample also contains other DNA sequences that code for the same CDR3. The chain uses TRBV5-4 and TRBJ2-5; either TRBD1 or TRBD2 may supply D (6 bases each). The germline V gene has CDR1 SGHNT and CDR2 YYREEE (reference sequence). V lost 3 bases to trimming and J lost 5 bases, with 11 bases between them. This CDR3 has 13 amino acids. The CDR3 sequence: CASSSGGGETQYF. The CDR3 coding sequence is TGTGCCAGCAGCTCCGGAGGGGGGGAGACCCAGTACTTC. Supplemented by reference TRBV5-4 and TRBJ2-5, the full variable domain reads ETGVTQSPTHLIKTRGQQVTLRCSSQSGHNTVSWYQQALGQGPQFIFQYYREEENGRGNFPPRFSGLQFPNYSSELNVNALELDDSALYLCASSSGGGETQYFGPGTRLLVL.

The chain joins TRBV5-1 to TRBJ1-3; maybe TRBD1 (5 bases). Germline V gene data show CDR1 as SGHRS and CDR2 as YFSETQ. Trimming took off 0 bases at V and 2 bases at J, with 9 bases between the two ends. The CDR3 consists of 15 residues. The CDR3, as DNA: TGCGCCAGCAGCTTGGGGGTGACAGCTGGAAACACCATATATTTT. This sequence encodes CASSLGVTAGNTIYF.

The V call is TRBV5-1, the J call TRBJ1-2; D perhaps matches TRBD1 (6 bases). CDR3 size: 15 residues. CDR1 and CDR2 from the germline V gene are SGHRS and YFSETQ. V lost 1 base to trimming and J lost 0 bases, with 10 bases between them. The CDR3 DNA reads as TGCGCCAGCAGCTTGTCAGGGGCTCCTAACTATGGCTACACCTTC. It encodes CASSLSGAPNYGYTF. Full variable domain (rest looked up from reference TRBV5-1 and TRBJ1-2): KAGVTQTPRYLIKTRGQQVTLSCSPISGHRSVSWYQQTPGQGLQFLFEYFSETQRNKGNFPGRFSGRQFSNSRSEMNVSTLELGDSALYLCASSLSGAPNYGYTFGSGTRLTVV.

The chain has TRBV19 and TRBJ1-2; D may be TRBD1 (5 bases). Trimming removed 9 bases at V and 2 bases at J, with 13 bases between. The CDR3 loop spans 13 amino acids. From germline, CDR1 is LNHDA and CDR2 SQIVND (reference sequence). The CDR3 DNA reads TGTGCCAGCACACCGGGGCGAAACTATGGCTACACCTTC. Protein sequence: CASTPGRNYGYTF.

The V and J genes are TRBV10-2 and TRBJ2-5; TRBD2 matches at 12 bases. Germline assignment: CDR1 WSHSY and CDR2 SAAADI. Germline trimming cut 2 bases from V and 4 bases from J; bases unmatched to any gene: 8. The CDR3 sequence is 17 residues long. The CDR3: CASSEASGGASRETQYF. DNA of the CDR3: TGCGCCAGCAGTGAGGCTAGCGGGGGGGCCTCCCGAGAGACCCAGTACTTC.

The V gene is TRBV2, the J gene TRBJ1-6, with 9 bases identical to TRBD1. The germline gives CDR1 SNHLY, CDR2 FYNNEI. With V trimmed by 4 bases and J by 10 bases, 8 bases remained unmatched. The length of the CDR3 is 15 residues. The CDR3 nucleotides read TGTGCCAGCAGTGCGGGACAGGGAAGTTCGTCACCCCTCCACTTT. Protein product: CASSAGQGSSSPLHF.

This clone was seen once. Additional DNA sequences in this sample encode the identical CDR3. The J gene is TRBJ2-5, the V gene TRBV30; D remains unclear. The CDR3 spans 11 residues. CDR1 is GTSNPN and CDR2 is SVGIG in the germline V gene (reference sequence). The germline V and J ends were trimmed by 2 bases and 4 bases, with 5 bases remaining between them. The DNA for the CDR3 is TGTGCCTGGAGTCCCTCAGAGACCCAGTACTTC. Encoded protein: CAWSPSETQYF.

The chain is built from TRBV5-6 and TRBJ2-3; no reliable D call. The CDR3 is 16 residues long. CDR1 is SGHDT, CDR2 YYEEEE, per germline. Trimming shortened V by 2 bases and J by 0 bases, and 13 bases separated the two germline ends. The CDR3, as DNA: TGTGCCAGCAGCTTCCGGGTCGCTTGGAGCACAGATACGCAGTATTTT. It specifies CASSFRVAWSTDTQYF.

The CDR3 is CAIRRDGPYNEQFF. DNA of the CDR3: TGTGCCATCAGGCGGGACGGCCCCTACAATGAGCAGTTCTTC. The chain joins TRBV10-3 to TRBJ2-1; D is perhaps TRBD2 (6 bases). The germline V gene encodes CDR1 ENHRY and CDR2 SYGVKD. This CDR3 contains 14 residues. V shed 6 bases and J shed 2 bases, with 11 bases lying between them.

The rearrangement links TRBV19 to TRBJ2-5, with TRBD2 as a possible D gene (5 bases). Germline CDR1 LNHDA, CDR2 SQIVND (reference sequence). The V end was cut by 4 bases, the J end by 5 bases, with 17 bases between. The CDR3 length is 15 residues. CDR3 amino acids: CASSKDSLRAETQYF. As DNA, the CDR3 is TGTGCCAGTAGTAAGGACTCTCTTCGGGCCGAGACCCAGTACTTC.